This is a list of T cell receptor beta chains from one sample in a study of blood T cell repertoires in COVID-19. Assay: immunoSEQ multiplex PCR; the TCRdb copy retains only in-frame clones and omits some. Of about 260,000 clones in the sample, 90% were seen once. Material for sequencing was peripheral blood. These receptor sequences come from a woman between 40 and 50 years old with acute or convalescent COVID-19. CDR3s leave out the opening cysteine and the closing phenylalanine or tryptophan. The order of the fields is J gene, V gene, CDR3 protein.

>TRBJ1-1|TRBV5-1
ASSSEVQGGTEAF
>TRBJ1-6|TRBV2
ASSAIRDSPLH
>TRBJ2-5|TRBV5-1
ASSLGLAGTKETQY
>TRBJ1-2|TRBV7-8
ASSRPTGLNYGYT
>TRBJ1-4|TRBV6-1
ASSEALAATNEKLF
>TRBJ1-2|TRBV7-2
ASSLALRQGAYT
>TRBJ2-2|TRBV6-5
ASSKTGSYTGELF
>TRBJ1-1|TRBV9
ASSVLPRSTALGTEAF
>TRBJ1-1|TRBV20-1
SASRGVAEAF
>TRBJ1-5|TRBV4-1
ASSQVGRNQPQH
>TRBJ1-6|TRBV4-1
ASSDRDSFNSPLH
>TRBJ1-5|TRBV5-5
ASSFEPGQPQH
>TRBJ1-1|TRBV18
ASSPLEQGNTEAF
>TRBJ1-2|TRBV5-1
ASSLEGLGYGYT
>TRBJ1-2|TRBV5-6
ASNEWGVGYT
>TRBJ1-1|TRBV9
ASSGQGATEAF
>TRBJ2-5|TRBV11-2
ASSLHRESGETQY
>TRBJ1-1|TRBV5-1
ASSLGADTEAF
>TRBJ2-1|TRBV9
ASSVQGTGYNEQF
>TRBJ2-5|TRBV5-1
ASTVGTLQETQY
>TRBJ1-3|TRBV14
ASSQLVGSGNTIY
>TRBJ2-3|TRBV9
ASSDRQGYTDTQY
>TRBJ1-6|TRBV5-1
ASSPPGSNSPLH
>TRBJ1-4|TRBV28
ASSTTGMGEKLF
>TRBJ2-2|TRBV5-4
ASSPGLAGGSNTGELF
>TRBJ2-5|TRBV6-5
ASSYLDREGETQY
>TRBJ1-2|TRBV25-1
ASSELTPDYGYT
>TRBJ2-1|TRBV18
ASSLSTVLSYNEQF
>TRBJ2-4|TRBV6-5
ASASLAKNIQY
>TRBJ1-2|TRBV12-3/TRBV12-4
ASSQGSGYT
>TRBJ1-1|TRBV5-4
ASSLGTSRGTEAF
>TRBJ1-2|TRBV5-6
ASTLGPRGKDYGYT
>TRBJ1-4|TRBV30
ACPTGTGNEKLF
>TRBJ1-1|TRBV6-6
ASSYSFGEATEAF
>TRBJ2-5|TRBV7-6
ASSLTSSGLSETQY
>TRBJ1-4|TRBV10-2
ASRTTGGNEKLF
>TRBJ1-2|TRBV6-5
ASRGNYGYT
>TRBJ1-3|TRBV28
ASSLGQSIGNTIY
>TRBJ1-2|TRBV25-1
ASSNPGQSANYGYT
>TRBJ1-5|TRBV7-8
ASSHRDLNQPQH
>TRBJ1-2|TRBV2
ASSPTRSDYGYT
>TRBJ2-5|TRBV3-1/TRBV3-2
ASSQDRVRGDLRETQY
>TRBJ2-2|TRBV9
ASSVMDRNTGELF
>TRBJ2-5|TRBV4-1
ASSQWAKETQY
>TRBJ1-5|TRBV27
ASGTPGEPQPQH
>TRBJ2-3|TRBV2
ASSRRSPSTDTQY
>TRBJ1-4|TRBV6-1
ASSEQNTGREKLF
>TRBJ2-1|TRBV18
ASSPRYSSGGAPGNEQF
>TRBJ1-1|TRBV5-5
ASSLVSFVSEAF
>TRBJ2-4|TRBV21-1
ASILSRGMPFEAKNIQY
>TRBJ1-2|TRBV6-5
ASSPGQVNYGYT
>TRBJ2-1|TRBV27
ASTTGGLHSNEQF
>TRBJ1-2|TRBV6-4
ASSDSTGRGYT
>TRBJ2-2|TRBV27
ASSFGTGGTGELF
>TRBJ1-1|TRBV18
ASSPTGTGGTEAF